These T cell receptor beta chains were read from a single sample in a study of blood T cell repertoires in COVID-19. TCRdb keeps only in-frame clones here, not all; method: immunoSEQ multiplex PCR. The sample consists of more than 100,000 clones, more than 75% of them appearing once. What was sequenced was peripheral blood. Every receptor here comes from a woman aged 55-70 years with acute or convalescent COVID-19. CDR3s include the opening cysteine and the closing phenylalanine or tryptophan. The D gene is left open where the match is weak. Not every row has a clone size; where given, it reads once, few, many or a size class.

NA,TRBJ2-2,18,TRBD2,TRBV9,TGTGCCAGCAGCGTAGCTACTATAGTGGCTAGCGGGGACGGGGAGCTGTTTTTT,CASSVATIVASGDGELFF
NA,TRBJ2-5,13,NA,TRBV5-6,TGTGCCAGCAGCGGGCATCCGAAGGAGACCCAGTACTTC,CASSGHPKETQYF
NA,TRBJ2-1,15,TRBD1,TRBV24-1,TGTGCCACCAGTGAGCCGGGACAGAAGTACAATGAGCAGTTCTTC,CATSEPGQKYNEQFF
NA,TRBJ2-7,12,NA,TRBV27,TGTGCCAGCATGTCGCAGGGGTACGAGCAGTACTTC,CASMSQGYEQYF
NA,TRBJ2-2,15,TRBD1,TRBV10-1,TGCGCCAGCAGTGAAGGGACAGGGGGCATCGGGGAGCTGTTTTTT,CASSEGTGGIGELFF
NA,TRBJ2-7,18,TRBD1,TRBV5-1,TGCGCCAGCAGCTTTGGGCCGACAGGGTTTCAAGGCTCCTACGAGCAGTACTTC,CASSFGPTGFQGSYEQYF
few,TRBJ1-1,15,NA,TRBV29-1,TGCAGCGTTGAAGGGGGCTACGGCGGGAACACTGAAGCTTTCTTT,CSVEGGYGGNTEAFF
once,TRBJ2-7,14,NA,TRBV9,TGTGCCAGCAGCGTAGATCCAGGGGGGAACGAGCAGTACTTC,CASSVDPGGNEQYF
NA,TRBJ2-1,15,NA,TRBV11-3,TGTGCCAGCAGCCCAACAGGTTACTCCTACAATGAGCAGTTCTTC,CASSPTGYSYNEQFF
NA,TRBJ1-4,15,NA,TRBV28,TGTGCCAGCAGTTTAGTTACCTCAGGGAATGAAAAACTGTTTTTT,CASSLVTSGNEKLFF
NA,TRBJ2-5,11,NA,TRBV20-1,TGCAGTGCTATGACTGGTGAGACCCAGTACTTC,CSAMTGETQYF
NA,TRBJ1-1,11,NA,TRBV6-5,TGTGCCAGCAAGTGGGCGACTGAAGCTTTCTTT,CASKWATEAFF
NA,TRBJ2-5,13,NA,TRBV11-2,TGTGCCAGCAGCTTAGTAGGGGTAGAGACCCAGTACTTC,CASSLVGVETQYF
NA,TRBJ2-6,13,NA,TRBV5-6,TGTGCCAGCAGCTCAACTGGGGCCAACGTCCTGACTTTC,CASSSTGANVLTF
few,TRBJ2-7,18,TRBD1,TRBV7-9,TGTGCCAGCAGCTTCCCGACAGGGGACGAGAAGGCTGTCGCCGAGCAGTACTTC,CASSFPTGDEKAVAEQYF
NA,TRBJ1-1,14,TRBD1,TRBV11-1,TGTGCCAGCAGCAAGGACAGGAGAGGCACTGAAGCTTTCTTT,CASSKDRRGTEAFF
NA,TRBJ1-1,16,TRBD1,TRBV30,TGTGCCTGGAGTGTTTGGACAGGTGCATTATTGAAAGAAGCTTTCTTT,CAWSVWTGALLKEAFF
NA,TRBJ1-1,16,TRBD1,TRBV10-3,TGTGCCATCAGTGATCCGGGACAGGGGTTGAACACTGAAGCTTTCTTT,CAISDPGQGLNTEAFF
NA,TRBJ2-1,17,NA,TRBV5-1,TGCGCCAGCGGGGGGAGAGCCTTTACTAGCTCCTACAATGAGCAGTTCTTC,CASGGRAFTSSYNEQFF
NA,TRBJ2-3,17,TRBD2,TRBV5-1,TGCGCCAGCAGCTCAGGACTAGCGGGAGGGCAGACAGATACGCAGTATTTT,CASSSGLAGGQTDTQYF
NA,TRBJ2-7,14,TRBD2,TRBV3-1/TRBV3-2,TGTGCCAGCAGCCAAGGGGGGGGAAGCTACGAGCAGTACTTC,CASSQGGGSYEQYF
NA,TRBJ1-2,13,NA,TRBV28,TGTGCCAGCAGTTTAGACAGGCGCTATGGCTACACCTTC,CASSLDRRYGYTF
NA,TRBJ1-6,15,NA,TRBV4-2,TGTGCCAGCAGCCAAGAGTCCCAGTATAATTCACCCCTCCACTTT,CASSQESQYNSPLHF
NA,TRBJ2-5,15,TRBD1,TRBV5-1,TGCGCCAGCAGCACCCCGACAGGGAATGGGGAGACCCAGTACTTC,CASSTPTGNGETQYF
NA,TRBJ1-4,18,NA,TRBV21-1,TGTGCCAGCAGCAAAGCTGTCTTCCTGGGAGCAACTAATGAAAAACTGTTTTTT,CASSKAVFLGATNEKLFF
once,TRBJ1-1,12,NA,TRBV27,TGTGCCAGCAGGACAGTGAACACTGAAGCTTTCTTT,CASRTVNTEAFF
NA,TRBJ1-6,15,NA,TRBV5-1,TGCGCCAGCAGCGGGACTACAGGGTTGAGTTCACCCCTCCACTTT,CASSGTTGLSSPLHF
NA,TRBJ1-1,12,TRBD1,TRBV3-1/TRBV3-2,TGTGCCAGCAGCGCAGGACAGGGTAGAGCTTTCTTT,CASSAGQGRAFF
NA,TRBJ1-6,22,TRBD1,TRBV6-4,TGTGCCAGCAGTGACTCGCTCAGTCCCGGGACAGGGATGGGGTTGGGGAATTCACCCCTCCACTTT,CASSDSLSPGTGMGLGNSPLHF
few,TRBJ2-7,15,TRBD2,TRBV6-1,TGTGCCAGCAGTGAAGGGATAGCGGGGGGCTACGAGCAGTACTTC,CASSEGIAGGYEQYF
NA,TRBJ2-3,14,TRBD2,TRBV7-9,TGTGCCAGCACCCGGACTAGCGCAACAGATACGCAGTATTTT,CASTRTSATDTQYF
NA,TRBJ2-5,13,NA,TRBV5-1,TGCGCCAGCAGTACAGGGAGCCAAGAGACCCAGTACTTC,CASSTGSQETQYF